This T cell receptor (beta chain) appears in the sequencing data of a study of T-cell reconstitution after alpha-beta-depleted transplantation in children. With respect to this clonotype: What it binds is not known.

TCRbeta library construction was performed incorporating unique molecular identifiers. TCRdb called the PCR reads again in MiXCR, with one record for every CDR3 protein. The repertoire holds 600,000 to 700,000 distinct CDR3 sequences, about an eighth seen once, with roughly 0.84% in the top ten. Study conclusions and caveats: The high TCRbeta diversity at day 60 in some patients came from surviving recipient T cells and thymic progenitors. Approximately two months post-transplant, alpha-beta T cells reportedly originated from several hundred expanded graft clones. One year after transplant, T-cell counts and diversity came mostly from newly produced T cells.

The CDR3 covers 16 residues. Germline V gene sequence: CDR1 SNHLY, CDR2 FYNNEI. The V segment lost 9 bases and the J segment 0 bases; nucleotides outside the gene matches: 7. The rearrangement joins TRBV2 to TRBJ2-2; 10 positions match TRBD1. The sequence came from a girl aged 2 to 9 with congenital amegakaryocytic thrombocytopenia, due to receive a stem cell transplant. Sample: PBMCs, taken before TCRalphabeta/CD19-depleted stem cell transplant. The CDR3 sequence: CASRGTGETNTGELFF. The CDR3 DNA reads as TGTGCCAGTCGTGGGACAGGGGAGACGAACACCGGGGAGCTGTTTTTT.